This T cell receptor beta chain was identified in a study of T cell clonotyping in hematopoietic cell transplantation. V lost 2 bases and J 7 bases, leaving 11 bases between the germline ends. CDR1 and CDR2 from the germline V gene are SGHTA and FQGTGA. CDR3 length: 13 residues. TCRdb's table, derived via immunoSEQ multiplex PCR, lists solely in-frame clones and lacks some. The data show roughly 38,000 clones, over 80% seen once. The study's findings and limits: Cells were unsorted, so CD4 and CD8 contributions were not separated. Recipient TCR diversity dropped after transplant; expanded clonotypes rose from day 30 to 180.

Remarks on this clone: What it binds is not known.

The chain has TRBV7-3 and TRBJ1-1; D is possibly TRBD1 (5 bases). The sample consisted of peripheral blood mononuclear cells. The clonotype originates from a woman aged 40 to 50 in good health. Some clones in this sample may be carry-over from other donors' samples. CDR3: CASSLGAGNEAFF. The CDR3 region has the DNA TGTGCCAGCAGCTTAGGGGCAGGGAATGAAGCTTTCTTT.